This TCR beta chain came from a study of siplizumab effects on memory and regulatory T cells. Study-level results: Only a minor fraction of alloreactive clones mapped to unstimulated subsets.

The cells of the mixed lymphocyte reaction underwent a roughly 6-day coculture at 37°C. From germline, CDR1 is SEHNR and CDR2 FQNEAQ (reference sequence). The CDR3 totals 14 residues. Assay: immunoSEQ multiplex PCR; the TCRdb copy retains only in-frame clones and omits some. The sample includes nearly 20,000 clones, approximately 44% of them seen just once. On this clone itself: The antigen is undetermined.

This sequence joins TRBV7-9 and TRBJ2-5; TRBD1 agrees at 7 bases. The J call may be mistaken, given a closer DNA end match to TRBJ2-7. The TCR originated in a human donor in good health; the cells came from an allogeneic mixed lymphocyte reaction. Some clones in this sample may be carry-over from other donors' samples. Sequenced sample: CFSE-low (dividing) CD4+ T cells sorted from an allogeneic mixed lymphocyte reaction. The CDR3 loop is CASSVQGPIDEQYF. The CDR3 nucleotides are TGTGCCAGCAGCGTACAGGGGCCCATCGACGAGCAGTACTTC.